This TCR beta chain was retrieved from a study of siplizumab effects on memory and regulatory T cells. The sample holds a few counts of this clone. What it binds is unknown. Points from the study as a whole: Suppressive capability of dividing Tregs from siplizumab cultures went unverified.

Generated by immunoSEQ multiplex PCR, the TCRdb table keeps only in-frame clones and is missing some. The table records roughly 50,000 clones, about 94% of them present only once. This CDR3 has 13 amino acids. The V gene lost 8 bases and the J gene lost 6 bases, with 16 bases spanning the gap. CDR1 is MNHEY and CDR2 is SMNVEV in the germline V gene (reference sequence). This clonotype originated in a human donor in good health. The sequenced sample was CD8+ T cells sorted from blood. The chain links TRBV27 to TRBJ1-1; possibly TRBD1 for D (5 bases). CDR3 bases: TGTGCCAGCCACAACCACTGGGGGGCTGAAGCTTTCTTT. Translated: CASHNHWGAEAFF.